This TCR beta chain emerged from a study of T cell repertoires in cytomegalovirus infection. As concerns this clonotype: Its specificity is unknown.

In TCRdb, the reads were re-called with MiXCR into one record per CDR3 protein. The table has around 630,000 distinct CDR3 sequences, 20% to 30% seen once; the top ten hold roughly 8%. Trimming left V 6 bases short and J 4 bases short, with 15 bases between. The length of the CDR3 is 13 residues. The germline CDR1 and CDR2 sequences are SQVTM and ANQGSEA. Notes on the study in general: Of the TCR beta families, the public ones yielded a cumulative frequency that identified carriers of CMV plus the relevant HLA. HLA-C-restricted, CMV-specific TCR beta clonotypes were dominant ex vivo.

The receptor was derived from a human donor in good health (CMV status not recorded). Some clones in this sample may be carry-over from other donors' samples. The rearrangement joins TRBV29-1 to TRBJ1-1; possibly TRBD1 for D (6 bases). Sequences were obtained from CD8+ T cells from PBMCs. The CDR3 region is CSVSGGWGTEAFF. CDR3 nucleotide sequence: TGCAGCGTGTCTGGGGGCTGGGGCACTGAAGCTTTCTTT.